Included here is one T cell receptor (beta chain) sequence, with context. The antigen is not known. Cultured CD4+ T-cell DNA underwent Oncomine TCR Beta short-read sequencing. After culture, CD4+ T cells served as the source for genomic DNA extraction. TCRdb fed the PCR reads into MiXCR, producing one record per CDR3 protein. The sample has about 10,000 distinct CDR3 sequences; approximately 73% are singletons. Treatment described: approximately 11-day PBMC culture with coronavirus spike peptide pools or control peptides (ViraFEST assay). The data belong to a study of vaccination and CD4 T cells after COVID-19. At the level of the study: With a range of 35 to 161, the median interval from diagnosis to drawing post-COVID samples was 101 days.

The study, taken as a whole, reports: Post-vaccination, and not before, a median roughly 86% of reactive clones appeared in convalescent patients. 304 of 307 vaccine-specific clones from convalescent patients were spike mono-reactive.

Germline CDR1 reads SGHTA; CDR2 reads FQGNSA. The V and J ends lost 1 base and 6 bases respectively, with 12 bases between them. The CDR3 is 14 residues long. The rearrangement uses TRBV7-2 and TRBJ1-2; D unclear. The sequence came from a human donor who had recovered from COVID-19. The sample consisted of CD4+ T cells from blood, cultured in vitro. The CDR3, as DNA: TGTGCCAGCAGCTTAGATTATAGTCAGAATGGCTACACCTTC. It is translated as CASSLDYSQNGYTF.